This is a list of T cell receptor beta chains from one sample in a study of CD8+ T cells in alopecia areata. Assay: immunoSEQ multiplex PCR; the TCRdb copy retains only in-frame clones and omits some. The top ten clones hold about 25% of a sample with over 70,000 clones, around 65% of them seen once. This sample comprised CD8+ T cells sorted from blood, obtained at week 24, from a patient treated with tofacitinib. These receptors all come from a human donor with alopecia areata. The CDR3 runs from the conserved cysteine through the conserved F or W. A D gene is named only where the DNA matches it firmly. Clone size, where shown, is once, few, many, or a class for clones that have expanded.

TRBJ2-1	TRBV5-1	-	TRBD2	TGCGCCAGCAGCTCAGGACTAGCGGGACAGTCCTACAATGAGCAGTTCTTC	CASSSGLAGQSYNEQFF
TRBJ2-7	TRBV4-1	-	-	TGCGCCAGCAGCCCGACAGGGGAGGGCTCCTACGAGCAGTACTTC	CASSPTGEGSYEQYF
TRBJ1-1	TRBV27	few	-	TGTGCCAGCAGTTTCGTCGGGCCGAACACTGAAGCTTTCTTT	CASSFVGPNTEAFF
TRBJ2-3	TRBV5-1	once	TRBD2	TGCGCCAGCAGCCCCCGGACTAGCGGGATCCCAGATACGCAGTATTTT	CASSPRTSGIPDTQYF
TRBJ1-1	TRBV19	-	-	TGTGCCACGATTTGGGGTACCAGAGCTTTCTTT	CATIWGTRAFF
TRBJ2-1	TRBV19	many	-	TGTGCCAGTAGTATTAGTAGGAGCGGTGGTACCTACAATGAGCAGTTCTTC	CASSISRSGGTYNEQFF
TRBJ1-1	TRBV13	-	-	TGTGCCAGCAGCTTTATGACAGGCAACACTGAAGCTTTCTTT	CASSFMTGNTEAFF
TRBJ1-5	TRBV7-9	-	-	TGTGCCAGCAGCTTAGCGGCAGATGGGTTTCAGCCCCAGCATTTT	CASSLAADGFQPQHF
TRBJ1-1	TRBV5-1	few	-	TGCGCCAGCTCCCTGACATTGTTCACTGAAGCTTTCTTT	CASSLTLFTEAFF
TRBJ1-1	TRBV4-1	-	TRBD1	TGCGCCAGCAGCCAACGGGGACAGGGTTACACTGAAGCTTTCTTT	CASSQRGQGYTEAFF
TRBJ2-2	TRBV7-9	-	-	TGTGCCAGCAGCCCGCCCCTAGCGAAGACCGGGGAGCTGTTTTTT	CASSPPLAKTGELFF
TRBJ2-1	TRBV4-3	-	TRBD2	TGCGCCAGCAGCCAACCTGGGCCATATGAGCGGGAGGGCCTCAATGAGCAGTTCTTC	CASSQPGPYEREGLNEQFF
TRBJ1-2	TRBV2	-	-	TGTGCCAGCAGTACCGGGGACTATGGCTACACCTTC	CASSTGDYGYTF
TRBJ2-7	TRBV11-1	-	-	TGTGCCAGCAGCCCACTTACCTACGAGCAGTACTTC	CASSPLTYEQYF
TRBJ2-2	TRBV7-9	few	TRBD2	TGTGCCAGCAGCCCTAGCGGGGGGGAACCGACCGGGGAGCTGTTTTTT	CASSPSGGEPTGELFF
TRBJ2-1	TRBV5-4	-	-	TGTGCCAGCAGCTTTGGGCAGCACAATGAGCAGTTCTTC	CASSFGQHNEQFF
TRBJ2-1	TRBV27	-	-	TGTGCCAGCAGCTTCGGGACAATTAAACAGTTCTTC	CASSFGTIKQFF
TRBJ2-4	TRBV13	-	-	TGTGCCAGCAGCCCGTTTAGGAGCAAAAACATTCAGTACTTC	CASSPFRSKNIQYF
TRBJ2-1	TRBV4-3	-	-	TGCGCCAGCAGCCAAGACGGAAGCTCCTACAATGAGCAGTTCTTC	CASSQDGSSYNEQFF
TRBJ1-5	TRBV7-8	-	-	TGTGCCAGCAGCCCCGGGACGGAGTATAGCAATCAGCCCCAGCATTTT	CASSPGTEYSNQPQHF
TRBJ2-1	TRBV27	-	-	TGTGCCAGCAGTTTATCGATCGATGAGCAGTTCTTC	CASSLSIDEQFF
TRBJ2-5	TRBV9	-	TRBD1	TGTGCCAGCAGCGGAGGACAGGACCAAGAGACCCAGTACTTC	CASSGGQDQETQYF
TRBJ2-3	TRBV7-9	-	TRBD2	TGTGCCAGCAGCCGCCCCTTAGCGGGGGGGCCGATAGATACGCAGTATTTT	CASSRPLAGGPIDTQYF
TRBJ2-1	TRBV28	-	-	TGTGCCAGCGGGAGGACAACAAATGAGCAGTTCTTC	CASGRTTNEQFF
TRBJ1-1	TRBV9	-	-	TGTGCCAGCAGCCCGACAGCCGGCTCCCTCGGCACTGAAGCTTTCTTT	CASSPTAGSLGTEAFF
TRBJ1-2	TRBV27	-	TRBD1	TGTGCCAGCAGACGATCTCCGGGACAGGTACCCTATGGCTACACCTTC	CASRRSPGQVPYGYTF
TRBJ2-3	TRBV7-8	once	TRBD2	TGTGCCAGCATGGGTACTAGCGGTCGCACAGATACGCAGTATTTT	CASMGTSGRTDTQYF
TRBJ2-7	TRBV28	-	TRBD1	TGTGCCAGCAGTTTAGCCAGGGGGCTCGACGAGCAGTACTTC	CASSLARGLDEQYF
TRBJ2-2	TRBV5-1	-	-	TGCGCCAGCAGCCCTCACCTGTCCGGGGAAGGAACAGGGGAGCTGTTTTTT	CASSPHLSGEGTGELFF
TRBJ2-7	TRBV27	-	TRBD2	TGTGCCAGCAGACCCCGGGGGGGGCACTACGAGCAGTACTTC	CASRPRGGHYEQYF
TRBJ1-5	TRBV6-5	-	-	TGTGCCAGCAGCCAGGTCTTGGGAGGACAGCCCCAGCATTTT	CASSQVLGGQPQHF
TRBJ2-7	TRBV28	few	-	TGTGCCAGCAGTTTAGGGTCCGAGCAGTACTTC	CASSLGSEQYF
TRBJ1-2	TRBV27	-	-	TGTGCCAGCAGTTTAAATCGGAACTATGGCTACACCTTC	CASSLNRNYGYTF
TRBJ2-5	TRBV28	-	TRBD2	TGTGCCAGCAACCCGGGACTAGCGGGAGTAGAGACCCAGTACTTC	CASNPGLAGVETQYF
TRBJ2-7	TRBV5-1	-	-	TGCGCCAGCAGCTATGGAGGGTCCTACGAGCAGTACTTC	CASSYGGSYEQYF
TRBJ2-1	TRBV28	few	TRBD1	TGTGCCAGCAGTTTGGGGACAGGGGGTCCAAATGAGCAGTTCTTC	CASSLGTGGPNEQFF
TRBJ1-1	TRBV27	few	-	TGTGCCAGCATCCCCGGGACGGGGAACACTGAAGCTTTCTTT	CASIPGTGNTEAFF
TRBJ1-5	TRBV28	-	-	TGTGCCAGCAGTCCCGGGGACGGCCGAAATCAGCCCCAGCATTTT	CASSPGDGRNQPQHF
TRBJ1-1	TRBV29-1	once	TRBD1	TGCAGCGTTGAATACCTCCCGCCTACCGGGACAGCGAACACTGAAGCTTTCTTT	CSVEYLPPTGTANTEAFF